The sequence of this T cell receptor (beta chain) was determined in a study of T-cell reconstitution after alpha-beta-depleted transplantation in children. Germline V CDR1 and CDR2: MNHEY, SVGEGT. The CDR3 length is 14 residues. The ends lost 8 bases at V and 6 bases at J; junction bases unmatched: 7. Unique molecular identifiers featured in how the TCRbeta library was prepared. MiXCR, applied by TCRdb to the PCR reads, yields one record per CDR3 protein. The table lists about 610,000 distinct CDR3 sequences, roughly 10% of them singletons. This TCR was sampled from a human donor who donated a stem cell graft to a child with acute myeloid leukemia. The gene calls are TRBV6-2 or TRBV6-3 and TRBJ1-4; 9 bases agree with TRBD1. This specimen was PBMCs from the stem cell graft donor, taken from the stem cell graft. CDR3 residues: CASGARDRDEKLFF. CDR3 nucleotide sequence: TGTGCCAGCGGAGCTCGGGACAGGGATGAAAAACTGTTTTTT.